These 20 T cell receptor beta chains were sequenced from one sample in a study of metastatic and nonmetastatic thyroid tumors. Until they underwent thyroid surgery, no patient had received any treatment. MiXCR was used by TCRdb to re-call the PCR reads. The table has tens of thousands of clones, approximately 16% seen once; the top ten hold about 6%. Source material: blood. The receptor set was obtained from a male donor with papillary thyroid cancer or a benign thyroid nodule (not recorded which). Some clones in this sample may be carry-over from other donors' samples.

This clone was observed a handful of times. This rearrangement joins TRBV10-1 to TRBJ2-2; D possibly corresponds to TRBD1 (6 bases). Trimming took off 6 bases at V and 0 bases at J, with 14 bases between the two ends. The germline V gene encodes CDR1 WNHNN and CDR2 SYGVQD (reference sequence). The CDR3 spans 16 residues. CDR3 region: CASSIFGTTNTGELFF. CDR3 bases: TGCGCCAGCAGCATATTCGGGACAACGAACACCGGGGAGCTGTTTTTT.

This clone appeared many times. The CDR3 DNA is TGTGCCAGCTCCAGAGGGAATTCACCCCTCCACTTT. Translated, it gives CASSRGNSPLHF. The V and J genes are TRBV2 and TRBJ1-6; D ambiguous. Germline V gene sequence: CDR1 SNHLY, CDR2 FYNNEI. V was trimmed by 8 bases and J by 7 bases, leaving 9 bases between them. This CDR3 contains 12 residues.

The chain couples TRBV11-3 to TRBJ2-7; TRBD1 aligns across 8 bases. Per germline, CDR1 SGHNT and CDR2 YENEEA. Germline trimming cut 3 bases from V and 4 bases from J; bases unmatched to any gene: 2. This CDR3 is 13 amino acids long. The CDR3 protein is CASSLGTGYEQYF. The CDR3 DNA reads as TGTGCCAGCAGCTTGGGGACAGGATACGAGCAGTACTTC.

This clone was detected ten times or more. The rearrangement uses TRBV14 and TRBJ2-5; tentatively, D is TRBD1 (7 bases). CDR3 length equals 14 residues. The V gene's germline CDR1 is SGHDN and CDR2 FVKESK. V dropped 10 bases and J dropped 4 bases, with 19 bases sitting between them. CDR3 residues: CATRKTQGGETQYF. DNA for the CDR3: TGTGCCACCAGAAAGACCCAGGGGGGAGAGACCCAGTACTTC.

Notes on this clone: A read error may produce the germline difference seen at one junction end. The CDR3, as DNA: TGTGCCAGCATCCCCAGACGAGCCTACGATCAGTACTTC. This sequence encodes CASIPRRAYDQYF. The rearrangement uses TRBV3-1 and TRBJ2-7; no clear D. The CDR3 loop spans 13 amino acids. CDR1 and CDR2 from the germline V gene are LGHDT and YNNKEL (reference sequence).

This clone was counted at least ten times. The rearrangement uses TRBV28 and TRBJ2-3, with D possibly TRBD1 on 5 matching bases. This CDR3 comprises 15 residues. V lost 3 bases and J lost 2, with 12 bases in between. Germline CDR1 reads MDHEN; CDR2 reads SYDVKM. The CDR3 is CASSLGQVSTDTQYF. Written as DNA, the CDR3 is TGTGCCAGCAGTTTGGGGCAGGTATCCACAGATACGCAGTATTTT.

At least ten counts were recorded for this clone. The chain couples TRBV11-3 to TRBJ2-1; TRBD2 aligns across 10 bases. Looked up from germline, CDR1 is SGHNT and CDR2 is YENEEA. J lost 7 bases, V lost 5 bases, and 11 bases had no gene match. The CDR3 covers 16 residues. The DNA for the CDR3 is TGTGCCAGCAGCCCCCCTGGTCTAGCGGGAGAAAATGAGCAGTTCTTC. Residues: CASSPPGLAGENEQFF.

This clone was counted at least ten times. The chain has TRBV7-8 and TRBJ2-3; perhaps TRBD1 as D (5 bases). Trimming removed 5 bases at V and 1 base at J, with 10 bases between. Germline V gene lookup returns CDR1 SGHVS and CDR2 FQNEAQ. This CDR3 contains 14 residues. The CDR3 sequence is CASSTTGGTDTQYF. CDR3 in DNA: TGTGCCAGCAGCACTACAGGAGGCACAGATACGCAGTATTTT.

This clone was counted many times. This chain connects TRBV20-1 to TRBJ2-1; either TRBD1 or TRBD2 may supply D (6 bases each). The CDR3 is made up of 19 amino acids. Germline CDR1 DFQATT, CDR2 SNEGSKA (reference sequence). Trimming took 5 bases from V and 2 from J, leaving 28 bases between them. CDR3 residues: CSALSEGGSTGGAYNEQFF. For the CDR3, the DNA is TGCAGTGCTCTTAGTGAAGGGGGTTCCACTGGCGGGGCCTACAATGAGCAGTTCTTC.

The rearrangement joins TRBV6-1 to TRBJ1-3, with a possible D match to TRBD1 (5 bases). V lost 9 bases, J lost 0 bases, and 15 bases lay in between. CDR3 length: 15 residues. Germline V gives CDR1 MNHNS, CDR2 SASEGT. In nucleotides, the CDR3 is TGTGCCAGTAGTAGCGGGACGAGCTCTGGAAACACCATATATTTT. Translation: CASSSGTSSGNTIYF.

In this sample, this clone turned up many times. CDR3 nucleotides: TGTGCCAGCAGCTGGGGCCTCACTGAAGCTTTCTTT. Its protein product is CASSWGLTEAFF. The V and J genes are TRBV2 and TRBJ1-1, with a possible D match to TRBD1 (5 bases). Germline-derived CDR1 and CDR2 are SNHLY and FYNNEI. This CDR3 contains 12 residues. Trimming shortened V by 6 bases and J by 4 bases, and 9 bases separated the two germline ends.

This clone has only a few counts. The chain is built from TRBV6-1 and TRBJ2-3, with a tentative D call TRBD1 (6 bases). The CDR3 is 16 residues long. Deletions cut 4 bases from V and 4 bases from J, with 18 bases between. CDR1 and CDR2 from the germline V gene are MNHNS and SASEGT. The DNA for the CDR3 is TGTGCCAGCAGTGTCATGGGGACACTGGCCCCAGATACGCAGTATTTT. It codes for CASSVMGTLAPDTQYF.

The chain recombines TRBV6-1 with TRBJ2-7; D remains ambiguous. The CDR3 spans 15 residues. The germline gives CDR1 MNHNS, CDR2 SASEGT. V was pared by 7 bases and J by 6 bases, with 22 bases between. Here the CDR3 reads CASTVVKGRTSEQYF. The CDR3 coding sequence is TGTGCCAGCACCGTGGTGAAGGGCAGGACGTCCGAGCAGTACTTC.

As for this clone: This CDR3 fails to terminate in the conserved phenylalanine or tryptophan, so it likely reflects a read error. The genes are TRBV28 and TRBJ2-1, with 8 positions matching TRBD2. This CDR3 region has 15 residues. V trimming: 6 bases; J trimming: 9 bases; junction bases outside the gene matches: 13. Germline V gene lookup returns CDR1 MDHEN and CDR2 SYDVKM. The CDR3 DNA reads as TGTGCCAGCAGCCCCCCCGGGGGGGGTCCTGGTGAGCAGTTCCTC. Translation gives CASSPPGGGPGEQFL.

This clone has at least ten counts. The V and J genes are TRBV20-1 and TRBJ2-7; D may be TRBD2 (6 bases). Germline V CDR1 and CDR2: DFQATT, SNEGSKA (reference sequence). There are 13 residues in the CDR3. Here the CDR3 DNA reads TGCAGCGCGGTACGGGACTCTTCGTACGAGCAGTACTTC. This encodes CSAVRDSSYEQYF.

This clone appeared many times. The rearrangement links TRBV14 to TRBJ2-7, with D unresolved. From germline, CDR1 is SGHDN and CDR2 FVKESK. The CDR3 totals 15 residues. V lost 1 base and J lost 2, with 12 bases in between. The DNA for the CDR3 is TGTGCCAGCAGCCAAGTCCCGGCCGCGGCCTACGAGCAGTACTTC. Protein: CASSQVPAAAYEQYF.

This clone has ten or more counts. The V call is TRBV28, the J call TRBJ2-7; tentative D call: TRBD2 (5 bases). Trimming stripped 6 bases from V and 2 bases from J, with 8 bases between. The CDR3 is 12 amino acids. Germline V CDR1 and CDR2: MDHEN, SYDVKM. For the CDR3, the DNA is TGTGCCAGCAGCCCCGGGGCCTACGAGCAGTACTTC. Protein product: CASSPGAYEQYF. The entire variable domain, with the rest obtained from reference TRBV28 and TRBJ2-7, is as follows: DVKVTQSSRYLVKRTGEKVFLECVQDMDHENMFWYRQDPGLGLRLIYFSYDVKMKEKGDIPEGYSVSREKKERFSLILESASTNQTSMYLCASSPGAYEQYFGPGTRLTVT.

This chain connects TRBV20-1 to TRBJ1-6; 8 bases are shared with TRBD1. The CDR3 totals 17 residues. The V and J ends lost 4 bases and 6 bases, in that order; junction bases with no gene match: 14. CDR1 is DFQATT, CDR2 SNEGSKA, per germline (reference sequence). This CDR3 reads CSAIAQYSGGSNSPLHF. The DNA of the CDR3 is TGCAGTGCTATCGCCCAGTACTCAGGGGGCAGTAATTCACCCCTCCACTTT.

This clone was seen at least ten times. V usage is TRBV5-1 and J usage is TRBJ1-1; D gene uncertain. CDR3 length equals 14 residues. Per germline, CDR1 SGHRS and CDR2 YFSETQ. V was trimmed by 0 bases and J by 0 bases, leaving 6 bases between them. The CDR3 coding sequence is TGCGCCAGCAGCTTGGACGGAATGAACACTGAAGCTTTCTTT. Residues: CASSLDGMNTEAFF.

This clone came up many times. The chain carries TRBV5-6 and TRBJ2-3, with 7 bases that match TRBD2. Germline V gene sequence: CDR1 SGHDT, CDR2 YYEEEE. V lost 4 bases and J lost 0; bases outside the gene matches: 2. The CDR3 runs to 14 residues. DNA for the CDR3: TGTGCCAGCAGCCCGGGGGGTAGCACAGATACGCAGTATTTT. This sequence encodes CASSPGGSTDTQYF.